These 25 T cell receptor beta chains share one sample of origin, sequenced in a study of cytomegalovirus exposure and HLA in healthy donors. The PCR employed 60 Vbeta primers together with 13 Jbeta primers. Here immunoSEQ multiplex PCR was the method, and the copy in TCRdb shows in-frame clones only, minus some. Of some 130,000 clones listed, 75% to 80% are singletons. The sample was PBMCs. The receptor set was obtained from a man between 25 and 39 years old in good health and CMV-seronegative.

About this clone: The identical CDR3 is also encoded by other nucleotide sequences in the sample. The rearrangement joins TRBV9 to TRBJ2-3, with TRBD2 identical over 8 bases. With V trimmed by 0 bases and J by 0 bases, 3 bases remained unmatched. The CDR3 has 16 amino acids. CDR1 and CDR2 (germline): SGDLS, YYNGEE. The CDR3 bases are TGTGCCAGCAGCGTAGGGGCTAGCGGGAGCACAGATACGCAGTATTTT. It translates to CASSVGASGSTDTQYF.

In this sample, this clone turned up a few times. The genes are TRBV5-1 and TRBJ2-7; no definite D call. Per the germline V gene, CDR1 is SGHRS and CDR2 is YFSETQ. Trimming removed 4 bases from V and 3 bases from J, with 8 bases in between. The CDR3 contains 12 residues. The CDR3 loop reads CASSGRGYEQYF. CDR3 DNA: TGCGCCAGCAGCGGAAGAGGCTACGAGCAGTACTTC.

This chain uses TRBV5-1 with TRBJ2-7; D might be TRBD1 (6 bases). Trimming pared 4 bases from V and 2 bases from J, leaving 10 bases between. CDR1 SGHRS and CDR2 YFSETQ come from the germline V gene. This CDR3 spans 13 amino acids. Here the CDR3 reads CASSLDRPYEQYF. For the CDR3, the DNA is TGCGCCAGCAGCCTAGACAGGCCCTACGAGCAGTACTTC.

This chain links TRBV7-2 with TRBJ2-1; 9 bases are shared with TRBD1. The CDR3 sequence is 15 residues long. The germline gives CDR1 SGHTA, CDR2 FQGNSA. The V and J ends lost 5 bases and 8 bases, in that order; junction bases with no gene match: 10. CDR3 protein: CASSQMGQGSDEQFF. For the CDR3, the DNA is TGTGCCAGCAGCCAGATGGGACAGGGATCGGATGAGCAGTTCTTC.

The rearrangement links TRBV11-2 to TRBJ1-3, with D hard to call. Trimming took off 5 bases at V and 8 bases at J, with 10 bases between the two ends. From germline, CDR1 is SGHAT and CDR2 FQNNGV. The CDR3 is made up of 12 amino acids. The CDR3 coding sequence is TGTGCCAGCAGCCTATATGGGCACACCATATATTTT. Translated, it gives CASSLYGHTIYF. Supplemented by reference TRBV11-2 and TRBJ1-3, the full variable domain reads EAGVAQSPRYKIIEKRQSVAFWCNPISGHATLYWYQQILGQGPKLLIQFQNNGVVDDSQLPKDRFSAERLKGVDSTLKIQPAKLEDSAVYLCASSLYGHTIYFGEGSWLTVV.

V is TRBV2 and J is TRBJ2-3; 7 nucleotides align to TRBD1. Trimming removed 6 bases from V and 0 bases from J; junction bases left unmatched: 6. Germline-derived CDR1 and CDR2 are SNHLY and FYNNEI. This CDR3 has 15 residues. The CDR3 sequence is CASRDRPSSTDTQYF. CDR3 DNA: TGTGCCAGCAGGGACAGGCCGTCCAGCACAGATACGCAGTATTTT.

The chain is built from TRBV28 and TRBJ2-5; 7 positions match TRBD2. Germline V CDR1 and CDR2: MDHEN, SYDVKM. Germline trimming cut 2 bases from V and 2 bases from J; bases unmatched to any gene: 5. This CDR3 region has 15 residues. CDR3 residues: CASSLPKAGQETQYF. DNA of the CDR3: TGTGCCAGCAGTTTACCAAAAGCGGGGCAAGAGACCCAGTACTTC.

This clone was seen more than once but under ten times. At one end, the junction sequence differs from germline, possibly due to a read error. The chain combines TRBV6-5 with TRBJ1-2; 10 nucleotides match TRBD1. Germline CDR1 MNHEY, CDR2 SVGAGI. This CDR3 has 14 residues. CDR3 nucleotide sequence: TGTGCCAGCAGTCCCCGGACAGGGGGACTGTGGAGATTCTTC. Its translation is CASSPRTGGLWRFF.

The V gene is TRBV2, the J gene TRBJ1-1, with D possibly being TRBD1 (5 bases). Trimming left V 7 bases short and J 7 bases short, with 16 bases between. The germline gives CDR1 SNHLY, CDR2 FYNNEI. CDR3 length: 13 residues. Here the CDR3 reads CASNPRGGVEAFF. CDR3 sequence (DNA): TGTGCCAGCAATCCCCGGGGGGGGGTTGAAGCTTTCTTT. Supplemented by reference TRBV2 and TRBJ1-1, the full variable domain reads EPEVTQTPSHQVTQMGQEVILRCVPISNHLYFYWYRQILGQKVEFLVSFYNNEISEKSEIFDDQFSVERPDGSNFTLKIRSTKLEDSAMYFCASNPRGGVEAFFGQGTRLTVV.

The chain couples TRBV6-1 to TRBJ2-5, with 9 positions matching TRBD1. The CDR3 has 16 residues. From germline, CDR1 is MNHNS and CDR2 SASEGT. V dropped 4 bases and J dropped 5; count of bases not matched to a gene: 11. The CDR3 DNA sequence: TGTGCCAGCAGTGCGTTTTCAGGGACAGGGATGGAGACCCAGTACTTC. Residues: CASSAFSGTGMETQYF.

The chain is built from TRBV19 and TRBJ1-2; D is undetermined. CDR3 length: 15 amino acids. V was pared by 5 bases and J by 7 bases, with 20 bases between. Germline CDR1 reads LNHDA; CDR2 reads SQIVND (reference sequence). The CDR3 here is CASSFAGRRRSGYTF. The CDR3 nucleotides are TGTGCCAGTAGTTTCGCGGGTCGCCGGCGCTCTGGCTACACCTTC.

The rearrangement uses TRBV11-3 and TRBJ1-4; 10 positions agree with TRBD1. The J segment lost 7 bases and the V segment lost 2 bases, leaving 10 bases of the junction unmatched. Germline CDR1 and CDR2: SGHNT and YENEEA. The CDR3 runs to 17 residues. The CDR3: CASSLIYRDRGSEKLFF. The CDR3 region has the DNA TGTGCCAGCAGCTTAATTTACCGGGACAGGGGTTCTGAAAAACTGTTTTTT.

V is TRBV6-1 and J is TRBJ2-3, with TRBD1 matching 8 bases. This CDR3 comprises 15 residues. Germline lookup yields CDR1 MNHNS and CDR2 SASEGT. Germline trimming cut 3 bases from V and 1 base from J; bases unmatched to any gene: 3. The CDR3 sequence: CASSDRTGRTDTQYF. CDR3 DNA: TGTGCCAGCAGTGACAGGACAGGGCGCACAGATACGCAGTATTTT.

V gene TRBV9 combines with J gene TRBJ2-5; 12 bases line up with TRBD2. The germline CDR1 and CDR2 sequences are SGDLS and YYNGEE. The CDR3 is 16 residues long. The junction had 7 bases not matched to a gene; V was cut back by 3 bases and J by 4 bases. The CDR3 coding sequence is TGTGCCAGCAGCGGGCCCGGGACTAGCGGGTTAGAGACCCAGTACTTC. Translation: CASSGPGTSGLETQYF.

The sample holds a few counts of this clone. The gene calls are TRBV6-1 and TRBJ2-2; maybe TRBD1 (6 bases). Per the germline V gene, CDR1 is MNHNS and CDR2 is SASEGT. V was trimmed by 5 bases and J by 2 bases, leaving 9 bases between them. The CDR3 has 14 residues. CDR3: CASSPQGNTGELFF. In nucleotides, the CDR3 is TGTGCCAGCAGTCCACAGGGTAACACCGGGGAGCTGTTTTTT.

V and J are TRBV29-1 and TRBJ2-2; D call uncertain. The CDR3 totals 14 residues. The germline V gene has CDR1 SQVTM and CDR2 ANQGSEA. Trimming removed 8 bases from V and 4 bases from J, with 17 bases in between. CDR3 sequence: CSIPRGPSTGELFF. In DNA form, the CDR3 reads TGCAGCATCCCACGAGGTCCCAGCACCGGGGAGCTGTTTTTT.

Written as DNA, the CDR3 is TGTGCCAGCAGCGTAGGATCCAGCGGTTACTACGAGCAGTACTTC. Translation gives CASSVGSSGYYEQYF. The V gene is TRBV9, the J gene TRBJ2-7; weak D call: TRBD2 (5 bases). CDR1 is SGDLS and CDR2 is YYNGEE in the germline V gene. CDR3 length equals 15 residues. Trimming shortened V by 0 bases and J by 3 bases, and 13 bases separated the two germline ends.

This rearrangement joins TRBV7-3 to TRBJ2-2; perhaps TRBD2 as D (6 bases). The germline V and J ends were trimmed by 2 bases and 1 base, with 8 bases remaining between them. The CDR3 is made up of 15 amino acids. Germline-derived CDR1 and CDR2 are SGHTA and FQGTGA. The DNA for the CDR3 is TGTGCCAGCAGCTTAGGGGGACTGAACACCGGGGAGCTGTTTTTT. As protein: CASSLGGLNTGELFF.

The CDR3 spells CASSPGTGNYEQYF. Here the CDR3 DNA reads TGTGCCAGCAGTCCCGGGACAGGGAACTACGAGCAGTACTTC. The chain links TRBV6-5 to TRBJ2-7, with 9 bases identical to TRBD1. The trim removed 5 bases at V and 3 bases at J, leaving 5 bases unmatched. This CDR3 spans 14 amino acids. The germline CDR1 and CDR2 sequences are MNHEY and SVGAGI.

V gene TRBV12-2 combines with J gene TRBJ2-1; the table's D call, TRBD2, has no DNA check behind it. TRBV12-2 is an annotated pseudogene. The CDR3 covers 16 residues. CDR3 sequence (DNA): TGTGCAAGTCGCTTAGTCCGGCGGGAGGGCCCCTATGAGCAGTTCTTC. This translates into CASRLVRREGPYEQFF.

The chain recombines TRBV5-1 with TRBJ2-5; 7 positions match TRBD1. V gave up 4 bases and J gave up 2 bases; unmatched junction bases: 2. This CDR3 region has 13 residues. Per the germline V gene, CDR1 is SGHRS and CDR2 is YFSETQ. In DNA form, the CDR3 reads TGCGCCAGCAGCGGGGGACAGCAAGAGACCCAGTACTTC. Its translation: CASSGGQQETQYF.

The rearrangement joins TRBV7-9 to TRBJ1-1; 10 bases match TRBD1. Germline V lookup: CDR1 SEHNR, CDR2 FQNEAQ (reference sequence). After removal of 4 bases from V and 5 bases from J, the junction contained 4 bases not matched to a gene. This CDR3 contains 14 residues. CDR3 protein: CASSSGTGDTEAFF. As DNA, the CDR3 is TGTGCCAGCAGCTCCGGGACAGGGGATACTGAAGCTTTCTTT.

J is TRBJ2-3 and V is TRBV2; 7 nucleotides match TRBD2. V lost 3 bases to trimming and J lost 6 bases; unmatched junction nucleotides: 9. The CDR3 runs to 15 residues. Germline loops: CDR1 SNHLY, CDR2 FYNNEI. CDR3 residues: CASSDSLAVGDTQYF. The CDR3 bases are TGTGCCAGCAGTGATTCGCTAGCGGTGGGGGATACGCAGTATTTT.

The rearrangement uses TRBV20-1 and TRBJ1-2; TRBD1 is a possible D gene (6 bases). Trimming left V 6 bases short and J 5 bases short, with 10 bases between. The CDR3 consists of 11 residues. The germline CDR1 and CDR2 sequences are DFQATT and SNEGSKA (reference sequence). Here the CDR3 reads CSATGQYGYTF. In nucleotides, the CDR3 is TGCAGTGCCACAGGGCAGTATGGCTACACCTTC.

V gene TRBV5-6 combines with J gene TRBJ2-2; 8 bases fit TRBD1. Germline assignment: CDR1 SGHDT and CDR2 YYEEEE. The trim removed 4 bases at V and 0 bases at J, leaving 5 bases unmatched. The CDR3 spans 16 residues. The CDR3 DNA follows: TGTGCCAGCAGCGGAGGGACAGGTGCGAACACCGGGGAGCTGTTTTTT. It specifies CASSGGTGANTGELFF.